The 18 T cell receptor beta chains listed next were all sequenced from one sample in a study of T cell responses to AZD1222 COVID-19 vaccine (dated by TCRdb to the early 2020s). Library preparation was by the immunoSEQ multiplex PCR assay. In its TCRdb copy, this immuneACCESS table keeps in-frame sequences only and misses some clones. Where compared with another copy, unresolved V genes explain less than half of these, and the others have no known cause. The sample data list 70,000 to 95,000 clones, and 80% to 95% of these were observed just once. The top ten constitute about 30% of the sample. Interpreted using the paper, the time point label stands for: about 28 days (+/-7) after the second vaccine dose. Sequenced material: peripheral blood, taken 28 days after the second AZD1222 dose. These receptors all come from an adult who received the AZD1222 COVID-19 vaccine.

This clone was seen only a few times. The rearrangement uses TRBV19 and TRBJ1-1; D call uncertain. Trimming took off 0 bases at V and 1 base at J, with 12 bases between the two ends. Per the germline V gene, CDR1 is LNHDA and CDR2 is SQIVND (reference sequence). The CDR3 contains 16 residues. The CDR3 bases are TGTGCCAGTAGTATAGACTTTGGACGGACGAACACTGAAGCTTTCTTT. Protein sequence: CASSIDFGRTNTEAFF.

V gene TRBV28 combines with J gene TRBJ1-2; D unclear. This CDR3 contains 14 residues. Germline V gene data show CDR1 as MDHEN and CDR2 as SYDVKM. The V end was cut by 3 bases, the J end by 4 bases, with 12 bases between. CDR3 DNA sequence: TGTGCCAGCAGTTTTGCTGGAGTTGTCTATGGCTACACCTTC. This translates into CASSFAGVVYGYTF.

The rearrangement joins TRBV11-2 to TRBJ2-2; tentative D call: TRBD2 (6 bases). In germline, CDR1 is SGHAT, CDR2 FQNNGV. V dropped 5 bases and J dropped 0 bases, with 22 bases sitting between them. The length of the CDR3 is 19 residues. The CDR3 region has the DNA TGTGCCAGCAGCCTAGCTCGGGGTAGCGGACCCGCGAACACCGGGGAGCTGTTTTTT. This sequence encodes CASSLARGSGPANTGELFF.

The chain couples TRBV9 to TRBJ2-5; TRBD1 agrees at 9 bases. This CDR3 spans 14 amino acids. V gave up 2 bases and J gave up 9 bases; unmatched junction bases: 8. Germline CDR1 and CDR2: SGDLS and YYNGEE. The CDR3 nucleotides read TGTGCCAGCAGCGTTACAGGGGGCCGCGAGGCCCAGTACTTC. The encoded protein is CASSVTGGREAQYF.

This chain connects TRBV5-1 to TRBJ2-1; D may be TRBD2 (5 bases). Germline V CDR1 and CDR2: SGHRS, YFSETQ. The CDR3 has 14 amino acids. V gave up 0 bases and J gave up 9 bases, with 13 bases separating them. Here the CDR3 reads CASSLGLAFSEQFF. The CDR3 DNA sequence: TGCGCCAGCAGCTTGGGGCTAGCTTTCAGTGAGCAGTTCTTC.

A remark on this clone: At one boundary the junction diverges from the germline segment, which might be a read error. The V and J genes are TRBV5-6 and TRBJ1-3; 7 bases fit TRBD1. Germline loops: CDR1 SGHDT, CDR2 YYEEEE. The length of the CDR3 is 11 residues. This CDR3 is CASSLGGQRTF. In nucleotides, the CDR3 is TGTGCCAGCAGCTTGGGGGGACAGAGAACATTT.

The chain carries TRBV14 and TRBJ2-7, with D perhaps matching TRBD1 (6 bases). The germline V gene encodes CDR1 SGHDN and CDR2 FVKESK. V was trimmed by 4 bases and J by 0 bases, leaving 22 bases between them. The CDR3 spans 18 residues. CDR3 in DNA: TGTGCCAGCAGCCCAACTCTTACCGGGACACTTAGCTCCTACGAGCAGTACTTC. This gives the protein CASSPTLTGTLSSYEQYF.

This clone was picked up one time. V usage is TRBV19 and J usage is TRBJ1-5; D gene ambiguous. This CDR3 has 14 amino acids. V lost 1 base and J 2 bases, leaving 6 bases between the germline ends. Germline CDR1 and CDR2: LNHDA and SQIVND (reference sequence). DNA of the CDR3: TGTGCCAGTAGTATAGCCCCTGGCAATCAGCCCCAGCATTTT. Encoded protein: CASSIAPGNQPQHF.

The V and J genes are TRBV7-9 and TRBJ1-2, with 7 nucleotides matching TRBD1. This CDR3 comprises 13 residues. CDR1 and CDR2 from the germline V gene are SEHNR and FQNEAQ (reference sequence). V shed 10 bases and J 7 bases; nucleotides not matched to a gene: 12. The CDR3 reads CATLPRQGSGYTF. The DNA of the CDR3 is TGTGCCACCCTGCCCAGACAGGGAAGTGGCTACACCTTC.

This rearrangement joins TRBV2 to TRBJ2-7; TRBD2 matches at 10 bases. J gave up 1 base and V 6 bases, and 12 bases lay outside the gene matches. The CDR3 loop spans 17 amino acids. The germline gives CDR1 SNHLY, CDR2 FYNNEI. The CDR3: CASRVLAGASFSYEQYF. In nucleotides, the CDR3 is TGTGCCAGCAGGGTCCTAGCGGGGGCCTCCTTTTCCTACGAGCAGTACTTC. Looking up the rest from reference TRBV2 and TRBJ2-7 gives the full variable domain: EPEVTQTPSHQVTQMGQEVILRCVPISNHLYFYWYRQILGQKVEFLVSFYNNEISEKSEIFDDQFSVERPDGSNFTLKIRSTKLEDSAMYFCASRVLAGASFSYEQYFGPGTRLTVT.

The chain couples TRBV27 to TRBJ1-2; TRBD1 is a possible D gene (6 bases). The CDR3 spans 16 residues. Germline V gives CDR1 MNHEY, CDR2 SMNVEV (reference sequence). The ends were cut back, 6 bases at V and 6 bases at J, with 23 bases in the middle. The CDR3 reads CASRYREGLGFHGYTF. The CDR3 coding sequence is TGTGCCAGCAGATACAGGGAGGGGCTGGGCTTTCATGGCTACACCTTC.

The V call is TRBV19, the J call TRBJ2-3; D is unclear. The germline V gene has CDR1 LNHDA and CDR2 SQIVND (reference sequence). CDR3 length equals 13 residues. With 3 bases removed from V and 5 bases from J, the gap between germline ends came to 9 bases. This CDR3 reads CASSMESGDTQYF. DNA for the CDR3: TGTGCCAGTAGTATGGAGTCGGGAGATACGCAGTATTTT.

The CDR3 spells CASSYLQTNTGELFF. DNA of the CDR3: TGTGCCAGCAGTTACTTGCAGACGAACACCGGGGAGCTGTTTTTT. The chain links TRBV6-5 to TRBJ2-2; D gene ambiguous. The CDR3 is made up of 15 amino acids. CDR1 and CDR2 from the germline V gene are MNHEY and SVGAGI. Trimming stripped 1 base from V and 0 bases from J, with 6 bases between.

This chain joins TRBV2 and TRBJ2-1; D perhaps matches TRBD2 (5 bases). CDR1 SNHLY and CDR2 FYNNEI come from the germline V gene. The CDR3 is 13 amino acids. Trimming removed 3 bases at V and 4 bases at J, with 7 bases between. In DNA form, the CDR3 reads TGTGCCAGCAGTGACAGACTATACAATGAGCAGTTCTTC. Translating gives CASSDRLYNEQFF.

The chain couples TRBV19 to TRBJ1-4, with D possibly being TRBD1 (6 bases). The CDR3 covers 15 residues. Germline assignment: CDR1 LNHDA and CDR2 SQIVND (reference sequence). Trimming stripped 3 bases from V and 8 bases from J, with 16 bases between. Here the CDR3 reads CASSISGGGHEKLFF. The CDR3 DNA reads TGTGCCAGTAGTATTTCAGGAGGGGGACACGAAAAACTGTTTTTT.

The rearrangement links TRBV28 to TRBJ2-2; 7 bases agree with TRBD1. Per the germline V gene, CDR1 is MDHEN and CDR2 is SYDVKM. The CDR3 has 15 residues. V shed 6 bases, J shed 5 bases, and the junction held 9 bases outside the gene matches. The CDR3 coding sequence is TGTGCCAGCAGCCATACAGGGGAAGGGACCGGGGAGCTGTTTTTT. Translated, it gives CASSHTGEGTGELFF.

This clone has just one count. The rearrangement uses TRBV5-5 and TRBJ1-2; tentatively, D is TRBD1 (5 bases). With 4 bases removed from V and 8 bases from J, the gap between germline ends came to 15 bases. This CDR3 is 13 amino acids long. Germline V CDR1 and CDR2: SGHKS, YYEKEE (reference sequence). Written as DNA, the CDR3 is TGTGCCAGCAGCCCCATTTCAGGGACGGGCTACACCTTC. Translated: CASSPISGTGYTF.

CDR3 residues: CASSLGDFGQFF. CDR3 bases: TGTGCCAGCAGCTTAGGGGACTTTGGGCAGTTCTTC. This chain connects TRBV11-2 to TRBJ2-1; TRBD2 is a possible D gene (6 bases). The V gene lost 1 base and the J gene lost 12 bases, with 10 bases spanning the gap. The CDR3 length is 12 residues. Germline loops: CDR1 SGHAT, CDR2 FQNNGV.